This entry is about one T cell receptor (beta chain). Its antigen is still unknown. Sequencing used immunoSEQ multiplex PCR; TCRdb keeps in-frame clones, though not all of them. The data hold about 90,000 clones, with about 90% observed a single time. This entry is derived from a study of OX40 agonist ivuxolimab in advanced cancers. Background on the study: Three patients responded partially, comprising one with hepatocellular carcinoma and two with cutaneous melanoma.

Study results and caveats: The CD4+ and CD8+ T cells in the blood had expanded clonally by week 6 at 0.1 to 3.0 mg/kg.

The CDR3 totals 14 residues. The germline gives CDR1 SNHLY, CDR2 FYNNEI. V lost 7 bases and J lost 2, with 15 bases in between. The receptor's source is an adult with an advanced solid tumor such as melanoma, head and neck, liver or kidney cancer. The sample was CD4+ or CD8+ T cells sorted from blood, taken in a trial of the OX40 agonist ivuxolimab. The genes are TRBV2 and TRBJ2-7; a possible D gene is TRBD1 (6 bases). In DNA, the CDR3 is TGTGCCAGCACCGGCCCGGCAGGGGCCTACGAGCAGTACTTC. It is translated as CASTGPAGAYEQYF. Filled out from reference TRBV2 and TRBJ2-7, the complete variable domain reads EPEVTQTPSHQVTQMGQEVILRCVPISNHLYFYWYRQILGQKVEFLVSFYNNEISEKSEIFDDQFSVERPDGSNFTLKIRSTKLEDSAMYFCASTGPAGAYEQYFGPGTRLTVT.